This T cell receptor (beta chain) originates from a study of cytomegalovirus exposure and HLA in healthy donors. Germline-derived CDR1 and CDR2 are GTSNPN and SVGIG (reference sequence). This CDR3 spans 16 amino acids. V was pared by 0 bases and J by 5 bases, with 8 bases of the junction left unmatched. TCRdb keeps only in-frame clones here, not all; method: immunoSEQ multiplex PCR. The repertoire holds under 250,000 clones, with around 90% as singletons. The sequenced sample consisted of PBMCs. This TCR came from a woman aged 18-30 years in good health and CMV-seropositive. The chain is built from TRBV30 and TRBJ2-1; 9 nucleotides agree with TRBD2. The CDR3 loop is CAWSVKVTSGNNEQFF. The CDR3 DNA reads TGTGCCTGGAGTGTGAAGGTGACTAGCGGAAACAATGAGCAGTTCTTC. Based on the CDR3 plus reference TRBV30 and TRBJ2-1, the full variable domain is SQTIHQWPATLVQPVGSPLSLECTVEGTSNPNLYWYRQAAGRGLQLLFYSVGIGQISSEVPQNLSASRPQDRQFILSSKKLLLSDSGFYLCAWSVKVTSGNNEQFFGPGTRLTVL.